This TCR beta chain was identified in a study of T-cell reconstitution after alpha-beta-depleted transplantation in children. Study-level results: There were reportedly several hundred expanded graft clones from which alpha-beta T cells came about two months after transplant.

At least ten counts were recorded for this clonotype. No antigen is known for it. The authors prepared the TCRbeta library with unique molecular identifiers. TCRdb processed the PCR reads anew with MiXCR; each CDR3 protein has one entry. The table has 4,200 or so distinct CDR3 sequences, 24% seen once. V gave up 6 bases and J gave up 1 base, with 6 bases separating them. Germline CDR1 is SGHDN and CDR2 is FVKESK. This CDR3 has 13 residues. This clonotype was obtained from a boy in the first two years of life who had a stem cell transplant for acute myeloid leukemia, so the T cells may come from the graft donor. The material was PBMCs, mostly from graft donor cells, obtained 60 days after TCRalphabeta/CD19-depleted stem cell transplant. The V and J genes are TRBV14 and TRBJ2-2, with D unresolved. The CDR3 DNA reads as TGTGCCAGCAGTCGCCAGAACACCGGGGAGCTGTTTTTT. Translated: CASSRQNTGELFF.